This TCR beta chain is from a study of T cell responses to AZD1222 COVID-19 vaccine. About the research overall: Second-dose schedules of about 4 or about 12 weeks were combined. Study outcomes and limitations: Unmutated regions of variants are reportedly targeted by nearly half of spike-specific TCRs. Baseline serostatus was positive in only five to seven AZD1222 recipients.

V was pared by 8 bases and J by 4 bases, with 19 bases between. The CDR3 has 14 amino acids. Per germline, CDR1 SGHRS and CDR2 YFSETQ. Of note for this clone: Its cognate antigen is unknown.

TCRdb's copy holds only in-frame clones and misses some; the assay was immunoSEQ multiplex PCR. Here the sample spans about 150,000 clones, around nine tenths being singletons. The rearrangement links TRBV5-1 to TRBJ2-7, with D possibly called TRBD1 or TRBD2 (6 bases each). Here the sequenced sample was peripheral blood, taken on day 0 of AZD1222 vaccination. This clonotype was obtained from an adult in good health. CDR3 amino acids: CASLLDPGAYEQYF. In DNA form, the CDR3 reads TGCGCCAGTCTCTTAGACCCGGGGGCATACGAGCAGTACTTC.